This T cell receptor (beta chain) comes out of a study of blood T cell repertoires in COVID-19. Study information: Sites across the United States, Italy and Spain contributed samples from acute and convalescent COVID-19.

CDR1 and CDR2 from the germline V gene are MGHDK and SYGVNS. Trimming pared 7 bases from V and 3 bases from J, leaving 9 bases between. The CDR3 length is 12 residues. This study enrolled people aged 18 to 89 from around 26 US geographic areas. Assay used: immunoSEQ multiplex PCR; TCRdb lists only in-frame clones, some missing. The data show a few hundred thousand clones, 85% to 90% seen once. The clonotype was recovered from a man aged 25 to 40 who had been exposed to COVID-19. The chain uses TRBV25-1 and TRBJ1-1; D is perhaps TRBD1 (5 bases). The source material was PBMCs or T cells enriched from blood (not recorded which). DNA of the CDR3: TGTGCCAGCACCTCGGGGGACACTGAAGCTTTCTTT. It translates to CASTSGDTEAFF.